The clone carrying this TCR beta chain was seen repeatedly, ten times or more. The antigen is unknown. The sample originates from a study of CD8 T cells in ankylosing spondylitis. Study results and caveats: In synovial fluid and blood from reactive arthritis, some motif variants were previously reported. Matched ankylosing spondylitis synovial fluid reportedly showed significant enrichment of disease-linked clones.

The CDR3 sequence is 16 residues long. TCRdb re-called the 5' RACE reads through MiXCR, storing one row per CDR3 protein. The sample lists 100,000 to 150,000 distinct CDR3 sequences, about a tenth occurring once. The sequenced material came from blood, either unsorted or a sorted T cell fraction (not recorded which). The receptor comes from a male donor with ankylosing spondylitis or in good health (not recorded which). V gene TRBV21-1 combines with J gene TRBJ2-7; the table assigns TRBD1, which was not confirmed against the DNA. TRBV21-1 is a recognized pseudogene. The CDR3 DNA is TGTGCCAGCAGCAAATTTCGGACAGGGTTTTCCTACGAGCAGTACTTC. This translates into CASSKFRTGFSYEQYF.